The 6 T cell receptor beta chains below come from one sample, sequenced in a study of immune heterogeneity within non-small cell lung tumors. Per sample, approximately 0.6 ug of bulk tumor genomic DNA was the template used. While surgery was under way, several biopsies spaced far apart were taken per primary tumor. The cohort was untreated, with newly diagnosed non-small cell lung cancer undergoing curative surgery. Amplifying TCR beta CDR3 involved multiplex PCR carried out with 32 V and 13 J primers. Each CDR3 protein is one row after TCRdb ran MiXCR on the multiplex PCR reads. The data contain 1,300 or so distinct CDR3 sequences, around 29% of them singletons. Material for sequencing was lung tumor tissue. The receptors derive from a man aged 60 to 75 with non-small cell lung cancer.

This clonotype was observed a handful of times. This rearrangement joins TRBV6-2 or TRBV6-3 to TRBJ2-7, with D maybe TRBD2 (6 bases). Germline V gene lookup returns CDR1 MNHEY and CDR2 SVGEGT. Trimming stripped 2 bases from V and 0 bases from J, with 14 bases between. The CDR3 sequence is 16 residues long. In DNA, the CDR3 is TGTGCCAGCAGTTACCCTCGCGGGCGGGGCTCCTACGAGCAGTACTTC. Its protein product is CASSYPRGRGSYEQYF.

The chain uses TRBV11-2 and TRBJ2-1; D is uncertain. Germline V gives CDR1 SGHAT, CDR2 FQNNGV. CDR3 length equals 13 residues. V was clipped by 2 bases and J by 6 bases, with 8 bases between them. The CDR3 DNA reads TGTGCCAGCAGCTTAAGTTCCGTCAATGAGCAGTTCTTC. Its translation: CASSLSSVNEQFF.

As for this clonotype: A much larger clone lies a single base off, so this may be a read error. This chain links TRBV4-3 with TRBJ1-1, with D uncertain. The CDR3 runs to 15 residues. Germline loops: CDR1 LGHNA, CDR2 YSLEER. With 7 bases removed from V and 3 bases from J, the gap between germline ends came to 18 bases. The CDR3 nucleotides are TGCGCCAGCATCCGAACCTGGACCGTCGACACTGAAGCTTTCTTT. Translated, it gives CASIRTWTVDTEAFF.

This clonotype is medium-sized. The chain joins TRBV2 to TRBJ1-2; no clear D. Trimming left V 6 bases short and J 0 bases short, with 8 bases between. Germline V gene lookup returns CDR1 SNHLY and CDR2 FYNNEI. CDR3 length: 13 amino acids. DNA for the CDR3: TGTGCCAGCAGGAAACAAGCTAACTATGGCTACACCTTC. Translating it yields CASRKQANYGYTF.

With regard to this clonotype: Germline and junction disagree at one end, which may indicate a read error. This chain links TRBV28 with TRBJ2-1; D possibly matches TRBD1 or TRBD2 (7 bases each). The CDR3 contains 17 residues. Per the germline V gene, CDR1 is MDHEN and CDR2 is SYDVKM. The CDR3 protein is CASSSFLTGRDYNGQFF. In DNA, the CDR3 is TGTGCCAGCAGTTCTTTCCTGACAGGGCGGGACTACAATGGGCAGTTCTTC. The complete variable domain, with remaining parts taken from reference TRBV28 and TRBJ2-1, reads DVKVTQSSRYLVKRTGEKVFLECVQDMDHENMFWYRQDPGLGLRLIYFSYDVKMKEKGDIPEGYSVSREKKERFSLILESASTNQTSMYLCASSSFLTGRDYNGQFFGPGTRLTVL.

Note on this clonotype: A much larger clone is a single base away; this may be a read error. J is TRBJ2-1 and V is TRBV12-3 or TRBV12-4, with D possibly being TRBD2 (6 bases). This CDR3 spans 14 amino acids. Trimming took off 10 bases at V and 6 bases at J, with 19 bases between the two ends. The CDR3 reads CAISPGARGNEQFF. CDR3 DNA sequence: TGTGCCATCAGCCCGGGAGCCCGCGGCAATGAGCAGTTCTTC.